The present T cell receptor (beta chain) was sequenced within a study of T cell responses to AZD1222 COVID-19 vaccine. The length of the CDR3 is 14 residues. From germline, CDR1 is SGDLS and CDR2 YYNGEE. The V end lost 4 bases, the J end lost 4 bases, and 14 bases lay between the germline ends. TCRdb's copy holds only in-frame clones and misses some; the assay was immunoSEQ multiplex PCR. Of some 180,000 clones listed, 85% to 95% are singletons. This clone has more than one count but fewer than ten. V usage is TRBV9 and J usage is TRBJ1-2; D is unclear. The source was peripheral blood, collected 28 days after the second AZD1222 dose. This sequence was found in an adult who received the AZD1222 COVID-19 vaccine. This CDR3 is CASSQGGESYGYTF. The CDR3 coding sequence is TGTGCCAGCAGCCAAGGAGGAGAGTCCTATGGCTACACCTTC.